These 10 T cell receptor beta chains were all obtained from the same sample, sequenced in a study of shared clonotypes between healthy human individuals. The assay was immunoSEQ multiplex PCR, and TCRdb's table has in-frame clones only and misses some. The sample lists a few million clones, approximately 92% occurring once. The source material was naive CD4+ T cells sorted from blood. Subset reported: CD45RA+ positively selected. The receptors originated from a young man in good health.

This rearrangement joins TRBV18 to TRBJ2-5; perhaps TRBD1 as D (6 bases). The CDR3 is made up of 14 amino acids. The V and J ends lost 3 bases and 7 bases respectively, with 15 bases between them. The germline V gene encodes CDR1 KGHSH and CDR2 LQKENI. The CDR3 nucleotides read TGTGCCAGCTCACCTAACAGGGCCCCAGGGACCCAGTACTTC. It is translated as CASSPNRAPGTQYF.

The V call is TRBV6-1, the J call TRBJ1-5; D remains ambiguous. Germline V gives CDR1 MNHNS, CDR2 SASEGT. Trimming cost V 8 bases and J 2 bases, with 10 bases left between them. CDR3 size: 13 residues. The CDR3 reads CASLSGGNQPQHF. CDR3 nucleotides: TGTGCCAGCCTAAGCGGGGGCAATCAGCCCCAGCATTTT.

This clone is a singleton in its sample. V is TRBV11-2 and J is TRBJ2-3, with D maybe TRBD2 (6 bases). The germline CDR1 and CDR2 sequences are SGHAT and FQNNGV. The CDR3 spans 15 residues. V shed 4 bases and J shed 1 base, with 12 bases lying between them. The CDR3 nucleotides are TGTGCCAGCAGCTCAAGGGGAGGAGGCACAGATACGCAGTATTTT. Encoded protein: CASSSRGGGTDTQYF.

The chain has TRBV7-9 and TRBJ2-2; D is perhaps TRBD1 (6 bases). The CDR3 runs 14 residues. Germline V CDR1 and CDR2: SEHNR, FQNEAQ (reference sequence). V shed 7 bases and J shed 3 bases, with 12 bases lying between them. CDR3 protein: CASNSGTHTGELFF. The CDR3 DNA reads TGTGCCAGCAACTCCGGGACACACACCGGGGAGCTGTTTTTT. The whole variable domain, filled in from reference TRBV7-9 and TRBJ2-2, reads DTGVSQNPRHKITKRGQNVTFRCDPISEHNRLYWYRQTLGQGPEFLTYFQNEAQLEKSRLLSDRFSAERPKGSFSTLEIQRTEQGDSAMYLCASNSGTHTGELFFGEGSRLTVL.

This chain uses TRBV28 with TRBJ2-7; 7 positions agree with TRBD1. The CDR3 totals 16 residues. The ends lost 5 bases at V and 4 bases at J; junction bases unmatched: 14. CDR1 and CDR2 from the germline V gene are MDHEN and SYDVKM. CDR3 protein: CASSGPEGGKSYEQYF. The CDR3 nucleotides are TGTGCCAGCAGTGGCCCCGAAGGGGGCAAATCTTACGAGCAGTACTTC.

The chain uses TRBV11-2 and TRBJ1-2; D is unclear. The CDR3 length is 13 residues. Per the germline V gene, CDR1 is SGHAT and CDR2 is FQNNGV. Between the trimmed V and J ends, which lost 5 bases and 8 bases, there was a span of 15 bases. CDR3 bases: TGTGCCAGCAGCCTGGACGCTACGACGGGCTACACCTTC. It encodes CASSLDATTGYTF.

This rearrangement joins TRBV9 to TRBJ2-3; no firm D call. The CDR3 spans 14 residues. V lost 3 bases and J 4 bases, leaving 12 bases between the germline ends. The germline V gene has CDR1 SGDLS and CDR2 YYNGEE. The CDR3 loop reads CASSARDGADTQYF. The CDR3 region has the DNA TGTGCCAGCAGCGCGAGAGATGGAGCAGATACGCAGTATTTT.

The CDR3 coding sequence is TGCAGCGTTGAGCAACTGGAGACCCAGTACTTC. Amino acid sequence: CSVEQLETQYF. The genes are TRBV29-1 and TRBJ2-5; D gene unclear. The V gene lost 3 bases and the J gene lost 5 bases, with 7 bases spanning the gap. The CDR3 loop spans 11 amino acids. The germline gives CDR1 SQVTM, CDR2 ANQGSEA.

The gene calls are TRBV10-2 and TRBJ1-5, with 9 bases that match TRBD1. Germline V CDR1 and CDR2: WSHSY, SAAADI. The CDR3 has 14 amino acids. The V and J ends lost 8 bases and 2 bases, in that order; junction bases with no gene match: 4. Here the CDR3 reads CASGDRAGNQPQHF. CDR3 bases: TGCGCCAGCGGGGACAGGGCGGGCAATCAGCCCCAGCATTTT.

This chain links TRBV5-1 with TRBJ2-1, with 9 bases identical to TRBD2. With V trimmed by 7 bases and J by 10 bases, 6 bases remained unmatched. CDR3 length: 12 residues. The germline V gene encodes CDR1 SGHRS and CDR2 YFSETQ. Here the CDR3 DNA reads TGCGCCAGCGGGCGGGAGGGCGGCGAGCAGTTCTTC. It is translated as CASGREGGEQFF.